The 24 T cell receptor beta chains in this list originate from one sample, sequenced in a study of control samples from healthy donors and cancer patients. Assay: immunoSEQ multiplex PCR; the TCRdb copy retains only in-frame clones and omits some. The sample comprises around 130,000 clones, approximately 90% of which are singletons, and about 3.2% rests with the top ten. Sample: blood. Source of these receptors: a man over 45 in good health.

The V gene is TRBV30, the J gene TRBJ2-5, with D perhaps TRBD1 or TRBD2 (6 bases each). Trimming pared 0 bases from V and 6 bases from J, leaving 17 bases between. CDR1 GTSNPN and CDR2 SVGIG come from the germline V gene (reference sequence). The CDR3 contains 15 residues. The CDR3 spells CAWSVAGGDLKTQYF. For the CDR3, the DNA is TGTGCCTGGAGTGTAGCCGGGGGCGACTTGAAGACCCAGTACTTC. Full variable domain (missing parts from reference TRBV30 and TRBJ2-5): SQTIHQWPATLVQPVGSPLSLECTVEGTSNPNLYWYRQAAGRGLQLLFYSVGIGQISSEVPQNLSASRPQDRQFILSSKKLLLSDSGFYLCAWSVAGGDLKTQYFGPGTRLLVL.

The chain employs TRBV7-9 and TRBJ1-6; no clear D. The V end was cut by 2 bases, the J end by 7 bases, with 6 bases between. Germline CDR1 and CDR2: SEHNR and FQNEAQ (reference sequence). The CDR3 length is 13 residues. This CDR3 is CASSLLQNSPLHF. CDR3 nucleotide sequence: TGTGCCAGCAGCTTACTCCAAAATTCACCCCTCCACTTT.

V usage is TRBV9 and J usage is TRBJ1-6; D ambiguous. V gave up 0 bases and J gave up 6 bases, with 7 bases separating them. CDR1 is SGDLS, CDR2 YYNGEE, per germline. This CDR3 has 14 residues. Here the CDR3 reads CASSVGSGNSPLHF. CDR3 nucleotide sequence: TGTGCCAGCAGCGTAGGTAGTGGTAATTCACCCCTCCACTTT.

V is TRBV19 and J is TRBJ2-7; 7 bases are a match to TRBD2. V lost 5 bases, J lost 7 bases, and 11 bases stayed unmatched. Germline V CDR1 and CDR2: LNHDA, SQIVND (reference sequence). This CDR3 is built from 14 residues. CDR3 in amino acids: CASSPGEGRWEQYF. Here the CDR3 DNA reads TGTGCCAGTAGTCCGGGGGAGGGGCGATGGGAGCAGTACTTC.

In its sample, this clone was seen once. This chain joins TRBV28 and TRBJ1-6; D is undetermined. Trimming stripped 2 bases from V and 1 base from J, with 12 bases between. Germline V gene sequence: CDR1 MDHEN, CDR2 SYDVKM. The CDR3 extends over 17 amino acids. In nucleotides, the CDR3 is TGTGCCAGCAGTTTAGAGAGGGCCGAATCCTATAATTCACCCCTCCACTTT. It codes for CASSLERAESYNSPLHF.

J is TRBJ1-3 and V is TRBV2; D uncertain. The CDR3 has 15 residues. V was pared by 4 bases and J by 0 bases, with 10 bases between. Germline-derived CDR1 and CDR2 are SNHLY and FYNNEI. CDR3 DNA sequence: TGTGCCAGCAGTGTTGGTCGGCTCTCTGGAAACACCATATATTTT. Its translation: CASSVGRLSGNTIYF.

This clone was counted a single time. The J gene is TRBJ1-5, the V gene TRBV2, with 8 bases lining up with TRBD1. V lost 4 bases to trimming and J lost 6 bases; unmatched junction nucleotides: 5. Germline loops: CDR1 SNHLY, CDR2 FYNNEI. The CDR3 length is 14 residues. This CDR3 is CASSAQGAPQPQHF. The CDR3 coding sequence is TGTGCCAGCAGTGCCCAGGGGGCCCCTCAGCCCCAGCATTTT.

This sequence joins TRBV7-2 and TRBJ2-2; 7 bases agree with TRBD1. The J segment lost 3 bases and the V segment lost 5 bases, leaving 3 bases of the junction unmatched. CDR3 size: 14 residues. Germline CDR1 SGHTA, CDR2 FQGNSA. The CDR3 here is CASSNRGDTGELFF. The CDR3 region has the DNA TGTGCCAGCAGCAACAGGGGAGACACCGGGGAGCTGTTTTTT.

This sequence joins TRBV7-8 and TRBJ1-1; D not resolved. CDR1 is SGHVS, CDR2 FQNEAQ, per germline. The V gene lost 1 base and the J gene lost 4 bases, with 4 bases spanning the gap. The CDR3 sequence is 12 residues long. CDR3 sequence: CASSLGFTEAFF. The CDR3 coding sequence is TGTGCCAGCAGCTTAGGGTTCACTGAAGCTTTCTTT.

This chain uses TRBV2 with TRBJ2-3, with D possibly being TRBD2 (5 bases). Between the trimmed V and J ends, which lost 4 bases and 0 bases, there was a span of 8 bases. Germline V gene data show CDR1 as SNHLY and CDR2 as FYNNEI. CDR3 size: 14 residues. The CDR3 is CASSGAASTDTQYF. The CDR3 region has the DNA TGTGCCAGCAGTGGAGCGGCTAGCACAGATACGCAGTATTTT.

The V and J genes are TRBV19 and TRBJ1-1; no reliable D call. Germline lookup yields CDR1 LNHDA and CDR2 SQIVND (reference sequence). V was cut by 3 bases and J by 4 bases, with 9 bases left in between. This CDR3 has 13 amino acids. The CDR3 here is CASSIRASTEAFF. The CDR3 nucleotides are TGTGCCAGTAGTATCCGGGCTAGCACTGAAGCTTTCTTT.

CDR3 sequence (DNA): TGTGCCATCGCGGGGGGGATGAACACTGAAGCTTTCTTT. It is translated as CAIAGGMNTEAFF. The chain combines TRBV10-3 with TRBJ1-1, with D perhaps matching TRBD1 (5 bases). CDR1 and CDR2 from the germline V gene are ENHRY and SYGVKD. V was trimmed by 8 bases and J by 0 bases, leaving 10 bases between them. This CDR3 region has 13 residues.

The chain carries TRBV5-4 and TRBJ1-2; 7 nucleotides agree with TRBD1. V shed 3 bases, J shed 6 bases, and the junction held 5 bases outside the gene matches. This CDR3 has 13 amino acids. Germline V lookup: CDR1 SGHNT, CDR2 YYREEE (reference sequence). DNA of the CDR3: TGTGCCAGCAGCTCAGGGGGTTCCCATGGCTACACCTTC. The encoded protein is CASSSGGSHGYTF.

This sequence joins TRBV4-1 and TRBJ2-7, with TRBD1 identical over 7 bases. CDR1 and CDR2 (germline): MGHRA, YSYEKL. The CDR3 covers 14 residues. After removal of 4 bases from V and 0 bases from J, the junction contained 3 bases not matched to a gene. The CDR3 bases are TGCGCCAGCAGCCTGGGACAGACCTCCTACGAGCAGTACTTC. Residues: CASSLGQTSYEQYF.

The rearrangement uses TRBV30 and TRBJ1-5; D remains ambiguous. With 1 base removed from V and 0 bases from J, the gap between germline ends came to 7 bases. The CDR3 covers 14 residues. Germline V gene lookup returns CDR1 GTSNPN and CDR2 SVGIG (reference sequence). This CDR3 is CAWSDGNSNQPQHF. The CDR3 DNA reads TGTGCCTGGAGTGACGGGAATAGCAATCAGCCCCAGCATTTT. The variable domain in full, completed from reference TRBV30 and TRBJ1-5, reads SQTIHQWPATLVQPVGSPLSLECTVEGTSNPNLYWYRQAAGRGLQLLFYSVGIGQISSEVPQNLSASRPQDRQFILSSKKLLLSDSGFYLCAWSDGNSNQPQHFGDGTRLSIL.

The rearrangement joins TRBV19 to TRBJ2-2; D perhaps matches TRBD1 (5 bases). From germline, CDR1 is LNHDA and CDR2 SQIVND (reference sequence). This CDR3 is built from 14 residues. V was cut by 0 bases and J by 5 bases, with 7 bases left in between. The CDR3 bases are TGTGCCAGTAGTATAGACCAGGGTACCGGGGAGCTGTTTTTT. Residues: CASSIDQGTGELFF.

This clone was seen more than once but under ten times. The CDR3 region is CATSRDRYEKLFF. In DNA, the CDR3 is TGTGCCACCAGCAGAGATCGGTATGAAAAACTGTTTTTT. V and J are TRBV15 and TRBJ1-4; D unresolved. This CDR3 is 13 amino acids long. V shed 0 bases and J shed 6 bases, with 5 bases lying between them. In germline, CDR1 is LNHNV, CDR2 YYDKDF (reference sequence).

The chain has TRBV28 and TRBJ1-2; possible D gene TRBD1, 5 bases. The CDR3 is made up of 15 amino acids. The germline gives CDR1 MDHEN, CDR2 SYDVKM. V dropped 4 bases and J dropped 0 bases, with 12 bases sitting between them. The CDR3 DNA reads TGTGCCAGCAGTTACATGACAGCAGCTAACTATGGCTACACCTTC. It is translated as CASSYMTAANYGYTF.

This rearrangement joins TRBV11-3 to TRBJ1-4; no clear D gene. Trimming stripped 3 bases from V and 4 bases from J, with 9 bases between. The CDR3 runs 14 residues. The V gene's germline CDR1 is SGHNT and CDR2 YENEEA. CDR3 residues: CASSFEGFNEKLFF. The CDR3 DNA is TGTGCCAGCAGCTTCGAGGGATTTAATGAAAAACTGTTTTTT.

V gene TRBV12-3 or TRBV12-4 combines with J gene TRBJ2-3; D ambiguous. The CDR3 loop spans 13 amino acids. The V end was cut by 1 base, the J end by 8 bases, with 10 bases between. CDR3 DNA: TGTGCCAGCAGTTTAGGGCCCTGGGGTACGCAGTATTTT. Protein: CASSLGPWGTQYF.

The chain employs TRBV2 and TRBJ2-7; 7 bases are a match to TRBD2. J gave up 2 bases and V 7 bases, and 8 bases lay outside the gene matches. The CDR3 has 14 amino acids. CDR1 and CDR2 (germline): SNHLY, FYNNEI. CDR3 sequence: CASKSGVGAYEQYF. The CDR3 DNA follows: TGTGCCAGCAAAAGCGGGGTCGGAGCCTACGAGCAGTACTTC.

V gene TRBV30 combines with J gene TRBJ2-1; 10 nucleotides align to TRBD2. V lost 2 bases to trimming and J lost 8 bases; unmatched junction nucleotides: 3. This CDR3 spans 13 amino acids. Per germline, CDR1 GTSNPN and CDR2 SVGIG (reference sequence). The CDR3 sequence is CAWSSGGAYEQFF. DNA of the CDR3: TGTGCCTGGAGTAGCGGGGGGGCTTATGAGCAGTTCTTC.

This clone appeared a single time. The gene calls are TRBV11-3 and TRBJ2-1; D call uncertain. Germline loops: CDR1 SGHNT, CDR2 YENEEA. This CDR3 is 13 amino acids long. Trimming left V 2 bases short and J 5 bases short, with 7 bases between. CDR3 residues: CASSLSNHNEQFF. Written as DNA, the CDR3 is TGTGCCAGCAGCTTAAGCAATCACAATGAGCAGTTCTTC. The full variable domain, completed using reference TRBV11-3 and TRBJ2-1, is EAGVVQSPRYKIIEKKQPVAFWCNPISGHNTLYWYLQNLGQGPELLIRYENEEAVDDSQLPKDRFSAERLKGVDSTLKIQPAELGDSAVYLCASSLSNHNEQFFGPGTRLTVL.

This rearrangement joins TRBV9 to TRBJ2-5; 7 bases align to TRBD2. V trimming: 0 bases; J trimming: 2 bases; junction bases outside the gene matches: 7. Germline V gene lookup returns CDR1 SGDLS and CDR2 YYNGEE. This CDR3 has 16 residues. The CDR3 bases are TGTGCCAGCAGCGTAGGGGGCCTAGCGGCACAAGAGACCCAGTACTTC. Protein sequence: CASSVGGLAAQETQYF.